The 6 T cell receptor beta chains given below trace back to one sample, sequenced in a study of shared clonotypes between healthy human individuals. Naive CD8 cells were CD45RO-negative, positively selected for CCR7, excluding terminally differentiated effector memory CD45RA+ cells. Sequencing was performed with immunoSEQ multiplex PCR; in TCRdb, only in-frame clones are kept and a portion is missing. Found here are about 680,000 clones, 90% to 95% of them singletons; the top ten hold 20% to 25%. The sequenced material came from naive CD8+ T cells sorted from blood. The source of these receptors is a man aged 25 to 40 in good health.

As regards this clone: The same CDR3 is also encoded by other DNA sequences in this sample. The chain combines TRBV9 with TRBJ2-1, with D tentatively TRBD2 (6 bases). V lost 0 bases, J lost 9 bases, and 7 bases lay in between. Germline values: CDR1 SGDLS, CDR2 YYNGEE. The CDR3 has 12 amino acids. The CDR3 DNA reads as TGTGCCAGCAGCGTAGAGGAGGGTGAGCAGTTCTTC. Its protein is CASSVEEGEQFF.

The chain carries TRBV19 and TRBJ2-5; perhaps TRBD2 as D (7 bases). V lost 5 bases, J lost 10 bases, and 17 bases lay in between. CDR1 is LNHDA and CDR2 is SQIVND in the germline V gene (reference sequence). The CDR3 is 13 residues long. CDR3 sequence reads: CASSRKGGEDQYF. CDR3 DNA sequence: TGTGCCAGTAGTCGGAAGGGGGGGGAAGACCAGTACTTC.

The CDR3 nucleotides read TGTGCCAGCGCCCCACTTAGCGGGGTGAACACCGGGGAGCTGTTTTTT. Its protein product is CASAPLSGVNTGELFF. The chain couples TRBV25-1 to TRBJ2-2; 8 nucleotides match TRBD2. Germline V gives CDR1 MGHDK, CDR2 SYGVNS. The CDR3 is 16 amino acids. The junction had 9 bases not matched to a gene; V was cut back by 8 bases and J by 1 base. Using reference TRBV25-1 and TRBJ2-2 for the parts outside the CDR3, the full variable domain is EADIYQTPRYLVIGTGKKITLECSQTMGHDKMYWYQQDPGMELHLIHYSYGVNSTEKGDLSSESTVSRIRTEHFPLTLESARPSHTSQYLCASAPLSGVNTGELFFGEGSRLTVL.

This clone was recorded a few times. This chain connects TRBV12-5 to TRBJ1-2; 7 bases agree with TRBD1. Germline CDR1 is LGHNT and CDR2 is FRNRAP. The CDR3 is 13 amino acids. The V and J ends lost 1 base and 7 bases, in that order; junction bases with no gene match: 3. The CDR3 nucleotides are TGTGCTAGTGGTTTGGGATCAGGGGGTGGCTACACCTTC. It yields the protein CASGLGSGGGYTF.

The rearrangement joins TRBV6-5 to TRBJ2-7; D may be TRBD2 (6 bases). Germline loops: CDR1 MNHEY, CDR2 SVGAGI. The V gene lost 9 bases and the J gene lost 4 bases, with 16 bases spanning the gap. This CDR3 has 13 amino acids. The CDR3 sequence: CASAIADQYEQYF. The CDR3 DNA follows: TGTGCCAGTGCGATAGCGGACCAGTACGAGCAGTACTTC.

The chain combines TRBV5-4 with TRBJ2-2, with TRBD1 matching 7 bases. The CDR3 is 16 amino acids. The J segment lost 5 bases and the V segment lost 4 bases, leaving 11 bases of the junction unmatched. CDR1 is SGHNT and CDR2 is YYREEE in the germline V gene (reference sequence). The CDR3 reads CASSPARDRGTGELFF. The DNA of the CDR3 is TGTGCCAGCAGCCCAGCCCGGGACAGAGGGACCGGGGAGCTGTTTTTT.